The subject of this entry is one T cell receptor (beta chain). Losses at the gene ends were 0 bases for V and 0 bases for J; bases not matched to a gene: 3. In germline, CDR1 is SGDLS, CDR2 YYNGEE. The CDR3 covers 16 residues. This specimen comes from a study of blood T cells in healthy people across ages. Through a sample-barcoded 5' primer and a J-beta primer mix, a second PCR was run for 7 to 11 cycles. TCRdb reanalysed the 5' RACE reads using MiXCR and keeps one entry per CDR3 protein. The repertoire holds roughly 700,000 distinct CDR3 sequences, with roughly 32% as singletons. Those donating, healthy Caucasian individuals from Russia, were aged about 6 to 100.

The rearrangement joins TRBV9 to TRBJ2-1; 7 bases fit TRBD2. Sequencing was performed on blood. The sequence was collected from a woman at least 80 years old in good health. CDR3 residues: CASSVGGRASYNEQFF. The CDR3 DNA follows: TGTGCCAGCAGCGTAGGAGGGAGGGCCTCCTACAATGAGCAGTTCTTC.